Listed here is a single T cell receptor beta chain. The sample is drawn from a study of blood T cell repertoires in COVID-19. The overall study: Some COVID-19 samples were acute and others convalescent; all came from the United States, Italy and Spain. T cells, B-cell-depleted T cells, or PBMCs provided the cDNA or gDNA that served as material.

While infection was still active, Seattle patients were enrolled and then followed longitudinally. Per the germline V gene, CDR1 is DFQATT and CDR2 is SNEGSKA (reference sequence). Trimming left V 3 bases short and J 4 bases short, with 10 bases between. The CDR3 loop spans 12 amino acids. Study processing details: Reference gene primer amplification gave estimated nucleated cell counts. Only in-frame clones appear in the TCRdb table, and some are missing; sequencing was by immunoSEQ multiplex PCR. D and trimming were read from the DNA, whereas the V and J calls and clone size are those reported in that table. The table shows 200,000 to 300,000 clones, with around 87% occurring only once.

The sequence was obtained from a woman aged 60-75 years with COVID-19, enrolled during active disease. The rearrangement uses TRBV20-1 and TRBJ2-7, with D tentatively TRBD2 (5 bases). Source material: peripheral blood. In nucleotides, the CDR3 is TGCAGTGCTAGTTTGAGACTATACGAGCAGTACTTC. This translates into CSASLRLYEQYF.